This T cell receptor (beta chain) was sequenced for a study of a mutant IDH1 vaccine in newly diagnosed glioma. Documented time point: baseline, week 1 (first vaccination visit). Treatment given: pre-vaccination baseline after standard-of-care therapy. V was clipped by 2 bases and J by 3 bases; unmatched bases: 10. There are 16 residues in the CDR3. Per the germline V gene, CDR1 is SGHNT and CDR2 is YYREEE (reference sequence). The data were produced by immunoSEQ multiplex PCR, yet TCRdb's version contains in-frame clones alone and is incomplete. The sample yields some 68,000 clones, 79% seen once. The count of this clone is one.

Sequenced here: PBMCs, sampled from a glioma patient treated with radiotherapy, temozolomide or both. The source is a man in his fifties or sixties with glioma. The chain joins TRBV5-4 to TRBJ1-2; 7 positions match TRBD1. CDR3 region: CASSFRGGASDYGYTF. CDR3 nucleotide sequence: TGTGCCAGCAGCTTCAGGGGGGGGGCCTCGGACTATGGCTACACCTTC.